This T cell receptor (beta chain) originates from a study of technical replicates of blood from a few donors (dated by TCRdb to the late 2010s). From cysteine to phenylalanine, the CDR3 is 15 amino acids long. The entry retains the CDR3 DNA only, 45 bases that are in frame from base 1. V lost 0 bases and J lost 7 bases; the stretch between them is 16 bases long. Reading the germline V gene (reference sequence) gives CDR1 LNHNV and CDR2 YYDKDF. The library came from the immunoSEQ multiplex PCR assay. This is the immuneACCESS table as TCRdb keeps it, with only in-frame sequences that have V and J called. A part of the clones is gone; compared with another copy, unresolved V genes explain less than half, and the rest is unexplained. The sample yields approximately 89,000 clones; approximately 93% were counted once. Roughly 0.22% of the sample goes to the ten largest clones. A remark on this clone: What antigen it recognizes has not been identified. No qualities accompany the bases; no much larger clone lies one base away.

The receptor chain draws on TRBV15 and TRBJ2-7; a tentative D match to TRBD2 spans 5 bases. The sample was T cells isolated from PBMCs. The TCR comes from a human donor in good health. The CDR3 loop reads CATSRDRLSAGEQYF. The DNA is TGTGCCACCAGCAGAGATAGACTATCTGCCGGGGAGCAGTACTTC. Beyond the CDR3, the reference TRBV15 and TRBJ2-7 genes provide the residues; the full variable domain reads: DAMVIQNPRYQVTQFGKPVTLSCSQTLNHNVMYWYQQKSSQAPKLLFHYYDKDFNNEADTPDNFQSRRPNTSFCFLDIRSPGLGDTAMYLCATSRDRLSAGEQYFGPGTRLTVT.